The clone carrying this T cell receptor beta chain was seen a handful of times. The target antigen is unknown. This sample's treatment: roughly 10-day PBMC culture with coronavirus spike peptide pools or control peptides (ViraFEST assay). The entry originates in a study of vaccination and CD4 T cells after COVID-19. The wider study: Every participant was given two doses of BNT162b2 or mRNA-1273 vaccine.

The CDR3 contains 16 residues. V lost 3 bases and J lost 4, with 19 bases in between. In germline, CDR1 is SGHVS, CDR2 FNYEAQ. Cultured CD4+ T cells had their DNA profiled by the Oncomine TCR Beta short-read assay. TCRdb re-analysed the PCR reads in MiXCR, keeping a single row per CDR3 protein. Counted here are fewer than 13,000 distinct CDR3 sequences, roughly 28% occurring once; the ten biggest clones make up 8.5% to 10%. The sequencing sample was made of CD4+ T cells from blood, cultured in vitro. The chain has TRBV7-6 and TRBJ2-7; tentatively, D is TRBD1 (5 bases). This clonotype was sampled from a human donor who had recovered from COVID-19. CDR3 in DNA: TGTGCCAGCAGCTTGCGCGCAGGGCCGACGCAATACGAGCAGTACTTC. This codes for CASSLRAGPTQYEQYF.